This record looks at one T cell receptor (delta chain) sequence and its context. Its antigen remains unidentified. TCRdb's listed protein matches a much larger clone and diverges from this DNA's translation at residue 17, likely through a read error; the protein shown comes from the DNA. This sample was taken from a study of γδ T cells in repeated Plasmodium falciparum infection. Flow sorting of PBMC yielded separate Vgamma9/Vdelta2+ and Vdelta2-negative gammadelta T cell populations for bulk repertoire analysis. TRG and TRD sequences were obtained from every sorted gammadelta sample. TCRdb re-called clones from the multiplex PCR reads via CATT. The sample contains approximately 93,000 delta-chain clones, 0.95% to 1% of which appear only once. Findings of the study overall: Compared with Australian children, Malian Vdelta2-negative repertoires seemed more clonal, less diverse, less shared.

The CDR3 is made up of 21 amino acids. The germline V gene encodes CDR1 TSWWSYY and CDR2 QGS. V shed 0 bases and J shed 3 bases, with 32 bases lying between them. Sequencing was performed on gamma-delta T cells from blood. The chain uses TRDV1 and TRDJ4; D is unresolved. The clonotype comes from a pool of human donors (malaria-infected and uninfected, not separated). CDR3: CALGELIGTNERSPNKRPLIF. DNA for the CDR3: TGTGCTCTTGGGGAACTCATTGGAACTAACGAACGATCGCCAAACAAGCGACCCCTGATCTTT.